The 16 T cell receptor beta chains below come from one sample, sequenced in a study of shared clonotypes between healthy human individuals. CD45RO-negative cells were positively selected for CCR7, leaving out terminally differentiated effector memory CD45RA+ cells. Method: immunoSEQ multiplex PCR; TCRdb's copy keeps in-frame clones and lacks some. The sample shows roughly 550,000 clones, 95% of them seen only once. The sequenced material came from naive CD8+ T cells sorted from blood. All receptors derive from a woman aged 30 to 39 in good health.

Regarding this clone: This same CDR3 is encoded by further DNA sequences in the sample. The J gene is TRBJ2-7, the V gene TRBV6-5; D call uncertain. Germline loops: CDR1 MNHEY, CDR2 SVGAGI. The length of the CDR3 is 13 residues. V was pared by 3 bases and J by 1 base, with 7 bases between. CDR3 region: CASSYSGSYEQYF. DNA of the CDR3: TGTGCCAGCAGTTATTCAGGTTCCTACGAGCAGTACTTC.

The chain employs TRBV7-9 and TRBJ1-6, with TRBD1 matching over 8 bases. The CDR3 consists of 16 residues. From germline, CDR1 is SEHNR and CDR2 FQNEAQ (reference sequence). The V and J ends lost 4 bases and 9 bases, in that order; junction bases with no gene match: 11. The CDR3 coding sequence is TGTGCCAGCAGCTCCCAGGGGGCTTCATGGACTTCACCCCTCCACTTT. This encodes CASSSQGASWTSPLHF.

The chain recombines TRBV7-8 with TRBJ2-3; D unresolved. V was cut by 0 bases and J by 6 bases, with 13 bases left in between. The CDR3 is 15 residues long. Per germline, CDR1 SGHVS and CDR2 FQNEAQ. The CDR3, as DNA: TGTGCCAGCAGCTTAGCCGGAGACTCCTCGGATACGCAGTATTTT. This codes for CASSLAGDSSDTQYF.

The chain recombines TRBV5-1 with TRBJ2-7; a weak D match, TRBD2 (6 bases). Trimming removed 0 bases at V and 4 bases at J, with 14 bases between. Germline V gives CDR1 SGHRS, CDR2 YFSETQ. The CDR3 covers 15 residues. The CDR3 DNA reads TGCGCCAGCAGCTTGGGATCGCGGGGAGGTTACGAGCAGTACTTC. Its translation: CASSLGSRGGYEQYF.

The chain employs TRBV9 and TRBJ1-4; D uncertain. CDR3 length: 15 amino acids. Germline V gene lookup returns CDR1 SGDLS and CDR2 YYNGEE. With 3 bases removed from V and 8 bases from J, the gap between germline ends came to 17 bases. The DNA of the CDR3 is TGTGCCAGCAGCGCCCCCCTGAGGTGCGCGGAAAAACTGTTTTTT. Translating gives CASSAPLRCAEKLFF.

Comment on this clone: In the same sample, other DNA sequences code for this CDR3. This rearrangement joins TRBV27 to TRBJ2-7; D remains unclear. V was trimmed by 2 bases and J by 1 base, leaving 6 bases between them. The CDR3 contains 13 residues. Germline V gene lookup returns CDR1 MNHEY and CDR2 SMNVEV (reference sequence). CDR3 loop: CASSLMGSYEQYF. The DNA of the CDR3 is TGTGCCAGCAGTTTAATGGGGTCCTACGAGCAGTACTTC.

CDR3 loop: CASSQWTGGEGDYGYTF. The DNA for the CDR3 is TGTGCCAGCAGTCAATGGACAGGGGGCGAGGGGGACTATGGCTACACCTTC. The chain is built from TRBV27 and TRBJ1-2; 11 bases map to TRBD1. CDR3 length: 17 residues. Germline V gives CDR1 MNHEY, CDR2 SMNVEV (reference sequence). V was clipped by 5 bases and J by 3 bases; unmatched bases: 11.

The chain couples TRBV29-1 to TRBJ1-2, with 7 bases identical to TRBD1. In germline, CDR1 is SQVTM, CDR2 ANQGSEA. V gave up 3 bases and J gave up 2 bases; unmatched junction bases: 3. The CDR3 is made up of 13 amino acids. The CDR3 loop is CSVDTGENYGYTF. The CDR3 region has the DNA TGCAGCGTTGATACAGGGGAGAACTATGGCTACACCTTC.

V and J are TRBV28 and TRBJ1-1; TRBD1 matches 8 bases. Germline values: CDR1 MDHEN, CDR2 SYDVKM. J lost 3 bases, V lost 6 bases, and 15 bases had no gene match. CDR3 length: 17 residues. The CDR3: CASSLHATDRVDTEAFF. CDR3 sequence (DNA): TGTGCCAGCAGCCTTCACGCCACGGACAGGGTAGACACTGAAGCTTTCTTT.

The V call is TRBV7-2, the J call TRBJ2-5, with 7 bases identical to TRBD2. There are 17 residues in the CDR3. Germline values: CDR1 SGHTA, CDR2 FQGNSA. J was trimmed by 3 bases and V by 1 base; bases with no gene match: 11. CDR3 coding DNA: TGTGCCAGCAGCTTAGGCCGGCTCCTTGCGGGAGAAGAGACCCAGTACTTC. Encoded protein: CASSLGRLLAGEETQYF.

This chain links TRBV4-1 with TRBJ2-7; TRBD2 matches 14 bases. The CDR3 spans 16 residues. Germline CDR1 reads MGHRA; CDR2 reads YSYEKL. Germline trimming cut 4 bases from V and 6 bases from J; bases unmatched to any gene: 8. CDR3: CASSRGLAGVRVEQYF. For the CDR3, the DNA is TGCGCCAGCAGCCGGGGACTAGCGGGAGTTCGGGTCGAGCAGTACTTC.

The chain carries TRBV19 and TRBJ2-5, with D uncertain. The CDR3 is 14 amino acids. Germline lookup yields CDR1 LNHDA and CDR2 SQIVND (reference sequence). V shed 1 base and J shed 0 bases, with 6 bases lying between them. CDR3 amino acids: CASSIVDNQETQYF. CDR3 bases: TGTGCCAGTAGTATAGTTGACAACCAAGAGACCCAGTACTTC.

This chain connects TRBV7-8 to TRBJ1-2, with TRBD1 identical over 10 bases. V gave up 3 bases and J gave up 8 bases; unmatched junction bases: 6. CDR1 is SGHVS, CDR2 FQNEAQ, per germline. This CDR3 is built from 14 residues. Here the CDR3 reads CASSFPDRGEGYTF. CDR3 DNA: TGTGCCAGCAGCTTCCCGGACAGGGGGGAAGGCTACACCTTC.

This sequence joins TRBV10-3 and TRBJ2-7; D possibly matches TRBD1 or TRBD2 (5 bases each). The CDR3 totals 15 residues. Trimming stripped 10 bases from V and 4 bases from J, with 23 bases between. The germline V gene has CDR1 ENHRY and CDR2 SYGVKD. The CDR3 protein is CATNSREGRGYEQYF. CDR3 DNA sequence: TGTGCCACGAATTCCAGGGAAGGGAGAGGGTACGAGCAGTACTTC.

This chain connects TRBV5-1 to TRBJ2-3; D unclear. The germline V gene encodes CDR1 SGHRS and CDR2 YFSETQ. Trimming stripped 3 bases from V and 0 bases from J, with 11 bases between. There are 15 residues in the CDR3. DNA of the CDR3: TGCGCCAGCAGCTCTACTAAAATTAGCACAGATACGCAGTATTTT. Translation gives CASSSTKISTDTQYF. The full variable domain, completed using reference TRBV5-1 and TRBJ2-3, is KAGVTQTPRYLIKTRGQQVTLSCSPISGHRSVSWYQQTPGQGLQFLFEYFSETQRNKGNFPGRFSGRQFSNSRSEMNVSTLELGDSALYLCASSSTKISTDTQYFGPGTRLTVL.

The count of this clone is one. The chain uses TRBV28 and TRBJ1-1, with D unclear. V shed 3 bases and J shed 1 base, with 6 bases lying between them. Germline CDR1 is MDHEN and CDR2 is SYDVKM. The CDR3 is made up of 13 amino acids. The CDR3 here is CASSFRKNTEAFF. DNA of the CDR3: TGTGCCAGCAGTTTTCGGAAGAACACTGAAGCTTTCTTT.